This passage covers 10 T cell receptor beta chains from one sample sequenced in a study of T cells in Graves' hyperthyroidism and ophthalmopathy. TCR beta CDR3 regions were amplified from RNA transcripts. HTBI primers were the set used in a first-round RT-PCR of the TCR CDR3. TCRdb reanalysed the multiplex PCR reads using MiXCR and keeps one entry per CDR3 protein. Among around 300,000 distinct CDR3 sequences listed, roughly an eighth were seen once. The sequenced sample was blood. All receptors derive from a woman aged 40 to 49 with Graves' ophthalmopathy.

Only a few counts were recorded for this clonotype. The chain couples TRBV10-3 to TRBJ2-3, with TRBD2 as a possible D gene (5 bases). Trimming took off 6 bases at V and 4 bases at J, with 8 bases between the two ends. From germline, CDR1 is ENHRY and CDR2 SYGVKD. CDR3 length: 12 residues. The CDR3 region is CAIRTIADTQYF. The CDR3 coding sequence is TGTGCCATCAGGACTATAGCAGATACGCAGTATTTT.

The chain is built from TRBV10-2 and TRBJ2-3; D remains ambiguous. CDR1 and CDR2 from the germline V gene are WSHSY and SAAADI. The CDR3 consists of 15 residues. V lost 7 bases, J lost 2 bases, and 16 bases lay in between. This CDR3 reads CASKGPKRSTDTQYF. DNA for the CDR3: TGCGCCAGCAAGGGCCCTAAGCGCTCCACAGATACGCAGTATTTT.

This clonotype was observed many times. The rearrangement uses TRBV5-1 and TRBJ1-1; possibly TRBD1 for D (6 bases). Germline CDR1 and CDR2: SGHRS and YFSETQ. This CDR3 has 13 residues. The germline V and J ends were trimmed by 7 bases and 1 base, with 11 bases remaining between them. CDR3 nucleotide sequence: TGCGCCAGCGGGACGGGGGCGAACACTGAAGCTTTCTTT. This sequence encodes CASGTGANTEAFF.

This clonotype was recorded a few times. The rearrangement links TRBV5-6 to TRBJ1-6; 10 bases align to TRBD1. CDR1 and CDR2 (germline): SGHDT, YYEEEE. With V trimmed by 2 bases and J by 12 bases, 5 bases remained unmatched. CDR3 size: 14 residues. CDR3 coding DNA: TGTGCCAGCAGCTTTGACAGGGGGCAGGGACCCCTCCACTTT. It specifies CASSFDRGQGPLHF.

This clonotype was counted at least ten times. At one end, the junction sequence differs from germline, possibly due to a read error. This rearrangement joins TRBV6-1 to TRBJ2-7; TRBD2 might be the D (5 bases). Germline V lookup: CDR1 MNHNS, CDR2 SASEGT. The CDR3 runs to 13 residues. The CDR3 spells CASSGHRDYEQYF. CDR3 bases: TGCGCCAGCAGTGGGCACCGGGACTACGAGCAGTACTTC.

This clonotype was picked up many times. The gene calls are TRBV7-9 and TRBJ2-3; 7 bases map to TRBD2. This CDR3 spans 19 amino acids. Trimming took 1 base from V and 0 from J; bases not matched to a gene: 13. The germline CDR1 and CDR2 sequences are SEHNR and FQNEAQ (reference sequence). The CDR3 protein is CASSLGLSGALYSTDTQYF. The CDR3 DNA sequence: TGTGCCAGCAGCTTAGGGTTGAGCGGGGCTCTATATAGCACAGATACGCAGTATTTT.

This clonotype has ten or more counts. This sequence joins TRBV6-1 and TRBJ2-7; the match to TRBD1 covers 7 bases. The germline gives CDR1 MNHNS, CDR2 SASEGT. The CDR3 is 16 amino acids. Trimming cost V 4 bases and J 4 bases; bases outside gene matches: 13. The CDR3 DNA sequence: TGTGCCAGCAGTGCAAGGGACAGCTTACCCTCTTACGAGCAGTACTTC. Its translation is CASSARDSLPSYEQYF.

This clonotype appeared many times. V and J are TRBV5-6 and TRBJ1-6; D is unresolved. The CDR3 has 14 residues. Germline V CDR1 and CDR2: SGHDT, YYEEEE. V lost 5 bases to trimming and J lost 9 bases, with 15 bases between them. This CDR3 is CASSKDKGGSPLHF. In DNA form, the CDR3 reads TGTGCCAGCAGTAAAGACAAAGGAGGTTCACCCCTCCACTTT.

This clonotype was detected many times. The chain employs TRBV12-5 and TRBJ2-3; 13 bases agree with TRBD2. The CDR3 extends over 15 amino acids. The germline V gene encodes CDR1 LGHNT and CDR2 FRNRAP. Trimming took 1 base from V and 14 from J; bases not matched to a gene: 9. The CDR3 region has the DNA TGTGCTAGTGGTTTGGGTTATCGGACTAGCGGGGGAACGTATTTT. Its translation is CASGLGYRTSGGTYF. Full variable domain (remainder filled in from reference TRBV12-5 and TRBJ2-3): DARVTQTPRHKVTEMGQEVTMRCQPILGHNTVFWYRQTMMQGLELLAYFRNRAPLDDSGMPKDRFSAEMPDATLATLKIQPSEPRDSAVYFCASGLGYRTSGGTYFGPGTRLTVL.

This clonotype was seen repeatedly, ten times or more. Here the CDR3 DNA reads TGTGCCAGCAGTGACTACAGGGGCCCTGAAGCTTTCTTT. Protein product: CASSDYRGPEAFF. V gene TRBV2 combines with J gene TRBJ1-1; 7 bases map to TRBD1. In germline, CDR1 is SNHLY, CDR2 FYNNEI. V shed 3 bases and J 6 bases; nucleotides not matched to a gene: 4. CDR3 length: 13 residues.